Listed here is a single TCR beta chain. The antigen is unknown. Clones were read by immunoSEQ multiplex PCR, and TCRdb kept only the in-frame ones, dropping some. The sample yields about 120,000 clones, 85% to 95% seen once. V trimming: 1 base; J trimming: 2 bases; junction bases outside the gene matches: 5. The CDR3 runs 15 residues. Germline V gene sequence: CDR1 SGHVS, CDR2 FQNEAQ. The data were obtained in a study of graft-versus-host responses after intestinal transplantation. Overall study: Recipients had transplants, and these were multivisceral, liver-intestinal, or isolated intestinal. Every recipient underwent anti-thymocyte globulin induction, then tacrolimus and steroids for approximately three years.

Points from the study as a whole: Peak levels of circulating GvH clones tracked with early post-transplant HvG declines.

The clonotype originates from a human donor who was the organ donor for an intestinal transplant. V is TRBV7-8 and J is TRBJ2-7; 7 nucleotides line up with TRBD2. The specimen was unstimulated CD8+ T cells sorted from spleen or lymph node cells, collected before transplant. DNA of the CDR3: TGTGCCAGCAGCTTAGGGACGGGAGGAGCCTACGAGCAGTACTTC. It translates to CASSLGTGGAYEQYF.